The source of this T cell receptor beta chain is a study of healthy donors' naive CD4 and CD8 T cells. Each TCR library used 500 ng of total RNA and a linear amplification protocol. TCRdb recomputed calls from the reads with MiXCR, one row per CDR3 protein. The top ten clones hold 2% to 2.5% of a sample with about 180,000 distinct CDR3 sequences, 74% of them seen once. Study-level findings and limits: A reported CD4+/CD8+ bias affected most V and J genes in naive cells. The study did not address homeostatic proliferation effects in naive T cells.

Points on this clonotype: The target antigen is unknown.

In germline, CDR1 is SGHAT, CDR2 FQDESV (reference sequence). The CDR3 is 17 amino acids. V was pared by 3 bases and J by 2 bases, with 6 bases of the junction left unmatched. The V and J genes are TRBV11-1 and TRBJ2-7; 14 nucleotides align to TRBD2. The sequencing input was naive CD4+ and CD8+ T cells sorted from blood, pooled from several donors. The receptor was derived from a pool of human donors in good health; the sample pools cells from several healthy donors. The CDR3 nucleotides are TGTGCCAGCAGCTTCGCCGGGACTAGCGGGAGCACCTACGAGCAGTACTTC. This sequence encodes CASSFAGTSGSTYEQYF.